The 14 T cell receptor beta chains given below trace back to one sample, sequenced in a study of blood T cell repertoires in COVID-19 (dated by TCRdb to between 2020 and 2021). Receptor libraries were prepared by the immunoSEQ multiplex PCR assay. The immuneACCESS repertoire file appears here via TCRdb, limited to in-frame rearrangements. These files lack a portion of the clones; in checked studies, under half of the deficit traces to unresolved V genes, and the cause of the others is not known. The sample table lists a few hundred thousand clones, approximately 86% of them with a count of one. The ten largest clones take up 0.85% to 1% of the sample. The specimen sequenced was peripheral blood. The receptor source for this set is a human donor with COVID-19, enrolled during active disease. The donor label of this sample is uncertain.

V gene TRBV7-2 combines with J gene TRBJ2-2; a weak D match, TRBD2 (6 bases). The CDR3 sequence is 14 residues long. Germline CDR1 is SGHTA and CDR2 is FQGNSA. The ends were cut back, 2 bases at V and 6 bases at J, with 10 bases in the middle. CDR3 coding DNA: TGTGCCAGCAGCTTAACGGGAGTGGCCGGGGAGCTGTTTTTT. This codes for CASSLTGVAGELFF.

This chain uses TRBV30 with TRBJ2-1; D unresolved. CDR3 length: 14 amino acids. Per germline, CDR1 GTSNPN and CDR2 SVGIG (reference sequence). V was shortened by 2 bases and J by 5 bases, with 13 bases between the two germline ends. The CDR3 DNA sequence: TGTGCCTGGAGTAACGATTTGCGGAACAATGAGCAGTTCTTC. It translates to CAWSNDLRNNEQFF.

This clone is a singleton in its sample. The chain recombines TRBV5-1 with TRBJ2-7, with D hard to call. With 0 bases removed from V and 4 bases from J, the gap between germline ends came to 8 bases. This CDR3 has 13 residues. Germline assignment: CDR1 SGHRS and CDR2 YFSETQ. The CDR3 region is CASSLGFGYEQYF. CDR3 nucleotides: TGCGCCAGCAGCTTGGGTTTCGGTTACGAGCAGTACTTC.

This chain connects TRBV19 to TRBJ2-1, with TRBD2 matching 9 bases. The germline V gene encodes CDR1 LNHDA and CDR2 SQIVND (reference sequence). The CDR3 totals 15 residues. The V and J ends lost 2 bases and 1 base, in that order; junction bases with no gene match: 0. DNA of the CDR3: TGTGCCAGTAGTATAAGCGGGAGGTCCTACAATGAGCAGTTCTTC. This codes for CASSISGRSYNEQFF. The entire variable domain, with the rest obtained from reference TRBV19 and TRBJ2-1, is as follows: DGGITQSPKYLFRKEGQNVTLSCEQNLNHDAMYWYRQDPGQGLRLIYYSQIVNDFQKGDIAEGYSVSREKKESFPLTVTSAQKNPTAFYLCASSISGRSYNEQFFGPGTRLTVL.

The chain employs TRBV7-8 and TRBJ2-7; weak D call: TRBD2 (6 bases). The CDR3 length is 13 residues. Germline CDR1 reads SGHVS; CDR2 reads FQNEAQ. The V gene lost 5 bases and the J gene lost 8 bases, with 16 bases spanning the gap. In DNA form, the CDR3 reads TGTGCCAGCAGCCAAGAACGGGACTCTCAGCAGTACTTC. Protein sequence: CASSQERDSQQYF.

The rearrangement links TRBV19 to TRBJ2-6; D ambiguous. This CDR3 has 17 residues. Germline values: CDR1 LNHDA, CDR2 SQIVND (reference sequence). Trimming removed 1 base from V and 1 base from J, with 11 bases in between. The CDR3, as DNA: TGTGCCAGTAGTATAGGTCCCGCGAGGTCTGGGGCCAACGTCCTGACTTTC. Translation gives CASSIGPARSGANVLTF.

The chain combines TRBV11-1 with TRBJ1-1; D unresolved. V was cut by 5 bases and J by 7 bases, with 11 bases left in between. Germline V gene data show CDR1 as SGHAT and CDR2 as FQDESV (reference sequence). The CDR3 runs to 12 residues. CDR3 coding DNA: TGTGCCAGCAGCCTCTTCTCCGGTGAAGCTTTCTTT. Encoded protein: CASSLFSGEAFF.

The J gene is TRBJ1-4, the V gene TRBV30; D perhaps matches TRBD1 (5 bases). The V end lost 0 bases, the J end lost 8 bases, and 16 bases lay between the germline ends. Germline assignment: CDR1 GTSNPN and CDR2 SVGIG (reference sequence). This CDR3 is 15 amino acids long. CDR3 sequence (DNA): TGTGCCTGGAGTGTACGGGCGGGGCCGGGGGAAAAACTGTTTTTT. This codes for CAWSVRAGPGEKLFF.

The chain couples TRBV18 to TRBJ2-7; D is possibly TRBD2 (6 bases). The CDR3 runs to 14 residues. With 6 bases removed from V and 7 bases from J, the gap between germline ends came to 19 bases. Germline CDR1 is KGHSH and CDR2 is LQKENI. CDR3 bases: TGTGCCAGCTCGCCCGCCCGGGACTCCGGGGAGCAGTACTTC. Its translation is CASSPARDSGEQYF.

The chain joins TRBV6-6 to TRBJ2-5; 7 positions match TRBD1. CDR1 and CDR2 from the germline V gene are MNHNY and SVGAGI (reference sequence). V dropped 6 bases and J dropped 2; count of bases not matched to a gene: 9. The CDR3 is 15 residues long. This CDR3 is CASSGGQEIQETQYF. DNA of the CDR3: TGTGCCAGCAGCGGAGGACAGGAGATACAAGAGACCCAGTACTTC.

Written as DNA, the CDR3 is TGTGCCACCAGCAGAGATCTGAGGACTAATGAAAAACTGTTTTTT. Translated, it gives CATSRDLRTNEKLFF. This chain links TRBV15 with TRBJ1-4; no firm D call. CDR1 is LNHNV and CDR2 is YYDKDF in the germline V gene (reference sequence). The CDR3 consists of 15 residues. Trimming stripped 0 bases from V and 2 bases from J, with 7 bases between.

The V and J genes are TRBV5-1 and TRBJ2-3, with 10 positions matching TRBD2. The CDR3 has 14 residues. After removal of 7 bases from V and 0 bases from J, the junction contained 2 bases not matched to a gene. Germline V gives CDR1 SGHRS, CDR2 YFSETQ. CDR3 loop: CASLAGASTDTQYF. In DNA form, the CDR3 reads TGCGCCAGCCTAGCGGGAGCTAGCACAGATACGCAGTATTTT.

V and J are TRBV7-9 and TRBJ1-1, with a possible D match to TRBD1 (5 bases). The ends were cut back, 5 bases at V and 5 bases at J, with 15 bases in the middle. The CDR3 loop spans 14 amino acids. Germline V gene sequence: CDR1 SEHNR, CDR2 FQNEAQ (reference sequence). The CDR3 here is CASSTPRGRTEAFF. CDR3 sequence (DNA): TGTGCCAGCAGCACCCCGCGGGGGAGGACTGAAGCTTTCTTT.

The CDR3 loop reads CASSLIPGNTEAFF. In nucleotides, the CDR3 is TGTGCCAGCAGTCTCATACCAGGGAACACTGAAGCTTTCTTT. The chain carries TRBV27 and TRBJ1-1; no clear D. The V gene's germline CDR1 is MNHEY and CDR2 SMNVEV (reference sequence). The V end lost 5 bases, the J end lost 1 base, and 11 bases lay between the germline ends. There are 14 residues in the CDR3.